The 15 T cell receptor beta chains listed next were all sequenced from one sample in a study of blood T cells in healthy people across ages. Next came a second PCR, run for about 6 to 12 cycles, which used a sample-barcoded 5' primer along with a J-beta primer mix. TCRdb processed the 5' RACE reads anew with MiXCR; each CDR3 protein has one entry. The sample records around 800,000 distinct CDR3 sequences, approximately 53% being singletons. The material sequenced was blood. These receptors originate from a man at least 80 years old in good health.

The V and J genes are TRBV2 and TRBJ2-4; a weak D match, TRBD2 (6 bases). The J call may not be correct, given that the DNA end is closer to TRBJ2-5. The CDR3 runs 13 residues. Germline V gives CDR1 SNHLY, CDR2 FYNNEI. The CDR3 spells CASIGGRQETQYF. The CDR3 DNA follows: TGTGCCAGCATCGGGGGTCGCCAAGAGACCCAGTACTTC.

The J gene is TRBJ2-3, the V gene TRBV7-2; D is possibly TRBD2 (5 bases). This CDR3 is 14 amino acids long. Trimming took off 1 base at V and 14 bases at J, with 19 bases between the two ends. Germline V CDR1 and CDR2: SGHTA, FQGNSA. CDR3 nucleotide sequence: TGTGCCAGCAGCTTAGATAGGGCGCTAGCTGCCCCGTATTTT. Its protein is CASSLDRALAAPYF. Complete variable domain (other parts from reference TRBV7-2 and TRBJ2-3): GAGVSQSPSNKVTEKGKDVELRCDPISGHTALYWYRQSLGQGLEFLIYFQGNSAPDKSGLPSDRFSAERTGGSVSTLTIQRTQQEDSAVYLCASSLDRALAAPYFGPGTRLTVL.

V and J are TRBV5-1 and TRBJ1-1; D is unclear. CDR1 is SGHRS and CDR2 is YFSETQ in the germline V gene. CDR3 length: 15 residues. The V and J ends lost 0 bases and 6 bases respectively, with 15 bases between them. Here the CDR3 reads CASSLDGVIKAEAFF. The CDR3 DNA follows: TGCGCCAGCAGCTTGGACGGGGTGATCAAGGCTGAAGCTTTCTTT.

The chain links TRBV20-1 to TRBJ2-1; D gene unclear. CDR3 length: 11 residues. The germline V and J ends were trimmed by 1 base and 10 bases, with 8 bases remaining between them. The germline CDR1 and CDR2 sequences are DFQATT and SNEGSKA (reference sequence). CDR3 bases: TGCAGTGCTAGAGCCTTGGCGGAGCAGTTCTTC. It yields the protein CSARALAEQFF.

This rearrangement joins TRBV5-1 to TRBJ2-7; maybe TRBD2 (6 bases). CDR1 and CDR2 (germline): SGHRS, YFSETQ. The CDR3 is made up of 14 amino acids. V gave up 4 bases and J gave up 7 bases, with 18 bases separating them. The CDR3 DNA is TGCGCCAGCAGCCGCACGACTAGTGTCGATGAGCAGTACTTC. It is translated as CASSRTTSVDEQYF.

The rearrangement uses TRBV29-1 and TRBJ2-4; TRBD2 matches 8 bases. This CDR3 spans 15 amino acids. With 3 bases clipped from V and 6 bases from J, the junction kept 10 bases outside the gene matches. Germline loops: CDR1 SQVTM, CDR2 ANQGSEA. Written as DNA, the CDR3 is TGCAGCGTTGACACGCTAGCGGGCGGACCAAACATTCAGTACTTC. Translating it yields CSVDTLAGGPNIQYF.

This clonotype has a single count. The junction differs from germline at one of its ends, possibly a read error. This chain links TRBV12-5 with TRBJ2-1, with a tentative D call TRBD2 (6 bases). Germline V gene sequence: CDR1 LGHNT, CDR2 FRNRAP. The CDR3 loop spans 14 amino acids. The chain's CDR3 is CATWGDVSYDEQFF. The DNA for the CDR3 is TGTGCTACCTGGGGGGATGTTTCCTACGATGAGCAGTTCTTC.

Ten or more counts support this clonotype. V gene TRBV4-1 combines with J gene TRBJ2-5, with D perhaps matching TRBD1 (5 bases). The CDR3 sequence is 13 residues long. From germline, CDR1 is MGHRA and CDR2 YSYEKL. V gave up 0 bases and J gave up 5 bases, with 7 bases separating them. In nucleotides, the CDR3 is TGCGCCAGCAGCCAAGAGGGGCGGGAGACCCAGTACTTC. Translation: CASSQEGRETQYF.

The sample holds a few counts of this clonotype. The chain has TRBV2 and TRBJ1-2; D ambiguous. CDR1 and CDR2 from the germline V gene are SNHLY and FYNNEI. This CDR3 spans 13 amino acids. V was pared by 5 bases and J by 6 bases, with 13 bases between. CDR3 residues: CASSSEETDGYTF. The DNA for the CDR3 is TGTGCCAGCAGTTCAGAAGAAACTGATGGCTACACCTTC.

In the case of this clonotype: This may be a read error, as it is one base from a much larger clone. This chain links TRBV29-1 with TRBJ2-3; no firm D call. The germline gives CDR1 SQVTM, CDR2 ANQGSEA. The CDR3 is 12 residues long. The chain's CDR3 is CSVEGVADTRYF. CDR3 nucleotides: TGCAGCGTTGAAGGCGTCGCAGATACGCGGTATTTT.

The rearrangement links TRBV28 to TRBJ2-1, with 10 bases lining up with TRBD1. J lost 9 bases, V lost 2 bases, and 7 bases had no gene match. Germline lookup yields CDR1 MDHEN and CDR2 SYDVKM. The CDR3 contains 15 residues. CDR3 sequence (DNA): TGTGCCAGCAGTTTACGACCGGGACAGGGGTCTGAGCAGTTCTTC. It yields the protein CASSLRPGQGSEQFF.

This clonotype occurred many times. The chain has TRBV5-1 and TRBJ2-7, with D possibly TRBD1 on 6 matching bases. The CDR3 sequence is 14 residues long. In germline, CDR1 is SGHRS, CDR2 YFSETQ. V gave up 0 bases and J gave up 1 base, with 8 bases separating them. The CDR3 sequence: CASSLAGQSYEQYF. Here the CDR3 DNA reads TGCGCCAGCAGCTTGGCAGGACAGTCCTACGAGCAGTACTTC.

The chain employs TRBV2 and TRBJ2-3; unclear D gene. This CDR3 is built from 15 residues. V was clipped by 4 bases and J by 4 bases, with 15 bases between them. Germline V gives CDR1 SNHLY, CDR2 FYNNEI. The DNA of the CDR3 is TGTGCCAGCAGTGGGCGGCTAACCGGCGCAGATACGCAGTATTTT. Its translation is CASSGRLTGADTQYF.

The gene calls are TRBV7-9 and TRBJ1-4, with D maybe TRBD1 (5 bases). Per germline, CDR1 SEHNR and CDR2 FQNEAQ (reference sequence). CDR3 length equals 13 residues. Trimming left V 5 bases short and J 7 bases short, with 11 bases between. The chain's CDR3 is CASSQGVGEKLFF. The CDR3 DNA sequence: TGTGCCAGCAGCCAGGGCGTTGGTGAAAAACTGTTTTTT.

In DNA form, the CDR3 reads TGTGCCTGGAGTGTGAACAGGTGGGACGAGCAGTACTTC. Translated, it gives CAWSVNRWDEQYF. The rearrangement uses TRBV30 and TRBJ2-7; possible D gene TRBD1, 5 bases. Germline V gene data show CDR1 as GTSNPN and CDR2 as SVGIG (reference sequence). This CDR3 contains 13 residues. V lost 0 bases and J lost 5, with 11 bases in between.